This TCR beta chain derives from a study of T cell clonality in common variable immunodeficiency. Regarding the study as a whole: Shared TCRbeta clones were fewer between CVID subjects than controls.

A note on this clone: The antigen is unknown.

CVID and control samples used equivalent genomic DNA input. Sequencing used immunoSEQ multiplex PCR; TCRdb keeps in-frame clones, though not all of them. The sample shows around 45,000 clones, none of them appearing just once. The sequence came from a person aged 18-70 years in good health. What was sequenced was peripheral blood mononuclear cells.

This CDR3 is CASSTTARSSYEYTF. CDR3 DNA, as far as it was read: TGTGCCAGTAGTACCACTGCCAGGAGTTCCTACGAA. V usage is TRBV19 and J usage is TRBJ1-2; D is unresolved. The read ends 3 residues shy of where the CDR3 ends; the end is completed using the germline J gene. This CDR3 has 15 residues. Germline assignment: CDR1 LNHDA and CDR2 SQIVND (reference sequence).